This is a list of T cell receptor beta chains from one sample in a study of blood T cells in healthy people across ages. MiXCR was run by TCRdb on the 5' RACE reads, yielding one entry per CDR3 protein. The sample has around 1,500,000 distinct CDR3 sequences, about 30% seen once. The specimen sequenced was blood. The receptors derive from a woman aged 25 to 39 in good health. CDR3s leave out the opening cysteine and the closing phenylalanine or tryptophan.

>TRBV12-3/TRBV12-4|TRBJ2-3
ASTTGPGHMSTDTQY
>TRBV6-1|TRBJ2-4
ASSDPGGGEGQNIQY
>TRBV2|TRBJ2-5
ATQGTSGGYQETQY
>TRBV7-2|TRBJ2-7
ASSLPRTSGRPSGYEQY
>TRBV7-2|TRBJ2-5
ASSLALGGYQETQY
>TRBV20-1|TRBJ2-1
SARDQEREAEQF
>TRBV6-2/TRBV6-3|TRBJ1-2
ASGLRGSHGYT
>TRBV6-5|TRBJ2-5
ASSQLAPGETQY
>TRBV28|TRBJ2-1
ASSLRGWEQF
>TRBV5-5|TRBJ2-7
ASSSVGGGVYEQY
>TRBV24-1|TRBJ1-2
ATSDLPLGSGYT
>TRBV20-1|TRBJ2-3
SARDRGGVRDTQY
>TRBV10-3|TRBJ2-7
ASSFPRDSVYEQY
>TRBV4-1|TRBJ2-1
ASSQHWIVYNERY
>TRBV6-1|TRBJ2-4
ASSLRQLNIQY
>TRBV4-1|TRBJ1-2
ASSQPAQGVYGYT
>TRBV6-5|.
ASSIWDKTYEQY
>TRBV27|TRBJ1-2
ASSPSRDLPAAYGYT
>TRBV7-2|TRBJ2-3
ASSLVGVRGRTDTQY
>TRBV6-2/TRBV6-3|TRBJ1-4
ASRHSGTVNEKLF
>TRBV20-1|TRBJ2-1
SARTQGRGRGEQF
>TRBV20-1|TRBJ2-5
SAPFFTGGETQY
>TRBV3-1|.
ASSQGPYSSHEQY
>TRBV28|TRBJ2-7
ASRGSGSRYEQY
>TRBV5-1|TRBJ2-7
AGSLDSTAYEQY
>TRBV5-5|TRBJ1-1
ASSWGGSAEAF
>TRBV9|TRBJ1-2
ASSVEGSPNYGYT
>TRBV18|TRBJ2-1
ASSPWASGVNEQF
>TRBV6-4|TRBJ2-3
ASSPTETSTDTQY
>TRBV24-1|TRBJ1-2
ATSEDRDGYT
>TRBV29-1|TRBJ1-1
SVETRSWVNTEAF
>TRBV29-1|TRBJ2-1
SGQGQAQF
>TRBV29-1|TRBJ2-5
SVVGGGGETQY
>TRBV6-2/TRBV6-3|TRBJ1-1
ASSYYPKRETEAF
>TRBV5-5|TRBJ2-5
ASSGGQFQETQY
>TRBV7-3|TRBJ2-5
ASSLQGGGLQETQY
>TRBV7-2|TRBJ2-3
ASSSRAARGTDTQY